A selection of T cell receptor beta chains follows, all from one sample in a study of cytomegalovirus exposure and HLA in healthy donors. Sequencing used immunoSEQ multiplex PCR; TCRdb keeps in-frame clones, though not all of them. The sample has about 160,000 clones, around 79% seen once. The sample was PBMCs. These receptors came from a woman in her forties or fifties in good health and CMV-seropositive. Both conserved end residues are part of each CDR3. Clone size is shown for a subset of rows, as once, few, many or a class of expanded clone.

J gene | CDR3 length | clone size | V gene | CDR3 protein
TRBJ2-7 | 14 | . | TRBV7-9 | CASSLSPPSYEQYF
TRBJ2-1 | 16 | . | TRBV4-3 | CASSGTLAGSYNEQFF
TRBJ1-5 | 13 | . | TRBV28 | CASSADSNQPQHF
TRBJ1-2 | 14 | . | TRBV15 | CATSGDRAIYGYTF
TRBJ2-1 | 13 | . | TRBV6-6 | CASSYFRGGEQFF
TRBJ1-1 | 15 | . | TRBV19 | CASTSTGGVSVGAFF
TRBJ2-1 | 14 | . | TRBV7-9 | CASSFRRGLDEQFF
TRBJ1-3 | 15 | . | TRBV19 | CASSIVQGPGNTIYF
TRBJ1-2 | 15 | . | TRBV9 | CASSHSQNWRYGYTF
TRBJ1-1 | 11 | . | TRBV28 | CASSFRRGAFF
TRBJ1-2 | 12 | . | TRBV9 | CASSPLSYGYTF
TRBJ2-5 | 18 | . | TRBV23-1 | CASSQSSPGTGIGETQYF
TRBJ2-7 | 16 | . | TRBV6-5 | CASSYSGTVSSYEQYF
TRBJ2-1 | 12 | . | TRBV7-9 | CASSPDRGREFF
TRBJ2-7 | 14 | . | TRBV7-3 | CASSQDSASYEQYF
TRBJ2-3 | 13 | . | TRBV10-3 | CAISGRSTDTQYF
TRBJ2-3 | 12 | . | TRBV7-6 | CASSSYTDTQYF
TRBJ2-6 | 18 | . | TRBV4-3 | CASSLEGGRASGANVLTF
TRBJ2-4 | 18 | . | TRBV7-8 | CASSLTSGGALAKNIQYF
TRBJ1-2 | 15 | few | TRBV4-1 | CASSRQGRSDYGYTF
TRBJ2-7 | 17 | . | TRBV5-6 | CASSLERLAGVGYEQYF
TRBJ1-5 | 14 | once | TRBV7-6 | CASSPRTENQPQHF
TRBJ2-1 | 14 | . | TRBV12-5 | CASGLEGTGDEQFF
TRBJ2-7 | 16 | . | TRBV7-9 | CASSPRTSGPGWEQYF
TRBJ1-6 | 16 | . | TRBV6-5 | CASSWDSKIRNSPLHF
TRBJ2-7 | 15 | . | TRBV10-3 | CAISGQTSGVDEQYF
TRBJ2-7 | 15 | few | TRBV7-2 | CASSLSRGGTYEQYF
TRBJ1-2 | 16 | . | TRBV5-6 | CASSRVSSGTGDGYTF
TRBJ1-4 | 14 | . | TRBV27 | CACSRDRGNEKLFF
TRBJ2-3 | 16 | . | TRBV7-9 | CASSLTGTRGTDTQYF
TRBJ1-5 | 14 | once | TRBV6-1 | CASSLTRLNQPQHF
TRBJ2-5 | 13 | . | TRBV7-2 | CASSFQGQETQYF
TRBJ2-1 | 14 | . | TRBV14 | CASSQTGQGIEQFF
TRBJ2-5 | 12 | . | TRBV11-2 | CASSPLLSGQYF
TRBJ2-7 | 15 | . | TRBV11-2 | CASSLAGDSSYEQYF
TRBJ1-1 | 15 | . | TRBV15 | CATSRAGSLNTEAFF
TRBJ2-1 | 17 | few | TRBV4-1 | CASSQDYQQGTYNEQFF
TRBJ2-7 | 16 | . | TRBV5-1 | CASSFGLAGIYYEQYF
TRBJ2-3 | 14 | . | TRBV10-3 | CAISDPSGGDTQYF
TRBJ1-5 | 15 | . | TRBV19 | CASSSSTGPRQPQHF
TRBJ2-3 | 16 | . | TRBV9 | CASSVGTSGETDTQYF
TRBJ1-4 | 13 | . | TRBV7-2 | CASSLDSLSILFF